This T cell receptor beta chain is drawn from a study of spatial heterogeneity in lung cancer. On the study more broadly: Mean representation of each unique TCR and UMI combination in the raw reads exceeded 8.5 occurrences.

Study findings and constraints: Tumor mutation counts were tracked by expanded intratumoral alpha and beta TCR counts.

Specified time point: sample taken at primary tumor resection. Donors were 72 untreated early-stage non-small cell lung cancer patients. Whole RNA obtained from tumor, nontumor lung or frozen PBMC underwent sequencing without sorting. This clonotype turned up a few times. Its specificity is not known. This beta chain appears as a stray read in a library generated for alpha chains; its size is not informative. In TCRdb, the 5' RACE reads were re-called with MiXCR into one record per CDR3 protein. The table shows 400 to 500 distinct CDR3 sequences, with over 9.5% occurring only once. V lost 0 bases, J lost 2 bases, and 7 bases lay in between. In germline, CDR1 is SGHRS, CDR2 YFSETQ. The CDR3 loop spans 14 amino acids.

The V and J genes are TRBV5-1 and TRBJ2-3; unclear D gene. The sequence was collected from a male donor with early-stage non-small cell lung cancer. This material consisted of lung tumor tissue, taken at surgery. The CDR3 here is CASSLAGFTDTQYF. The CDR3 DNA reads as TGCGCCAGCAGCTTGGCCGGTTTCACAGATACGCAGTATTTT.